The 3 T cell receptor beta chains presented below share a single source sample, sequenced in a study of cytomegalovirus exposure and HLA in healthy donors. Vbeta (60) and Jbeta (13) primers were used in the PCR. The assay was immunoSEQ multiplex PCR, and TCRdb's table has in-frame clones only and misses some. Here the sample spans around 170,000 clones, roughly three quarters being singletons. The sequenced sample was PBMCs. The receptors were sampled from a woman aged 40 to 50 in good health and CMV-seropositive.

The rearrangement joins TRBV7-2 to TRBJ2-6, with 8 nucleotides matching TRBD1. Germline V gene sequence: CDR1 SGHTA, CDR2 FQGNSA. J gave up 1 base and V 5 bases, and 7 bases lay outside the gene matches. The CDR3 has 17 amino acids. The CDR3 nucleotides are TGTGCCAGCAGCCAGGACAGGGTTTTTTCTGGGGCCAACGTCCTGACTTTC. Translating gives CASSQDRVFSGANVLTF.

In its sample, this clone was seen once. The chain employs TRBV11-2 and TRBJ1-1; D remains ambiguous. CDR1 SGHAT and CDR2 FQNNGV come from the germline V gene. The V end lost 5 bases, the J end lost 4 bases, and 17 bases lay between the germline ends. The CDR3 runs 15 residues. The DNA for the CDR3 is TGTGCCAGCAGCGAAGACGTGGGGAGAAGCACTGAAGCTTTCTTT. As protein: CASSEDVGRSTEAFF.

The rearrangement joins TRBV5-1 to TRBJ1-1; possibly TRBD1 for D (5 bases). V was shortened by 1 base and J by 3 bases, with 13 bases between the two germline ends. CDR3 size: 15 residues. Germline assignment: CDR1 SGHRS and CDR2 YFSETQ. The CDR3 bases are TGCGCCAGCAGCTTGAGGCAGGGTTGGGACACTGAAGCTTTCTTT. Translation gives CASSLRQGWDTEAFF.